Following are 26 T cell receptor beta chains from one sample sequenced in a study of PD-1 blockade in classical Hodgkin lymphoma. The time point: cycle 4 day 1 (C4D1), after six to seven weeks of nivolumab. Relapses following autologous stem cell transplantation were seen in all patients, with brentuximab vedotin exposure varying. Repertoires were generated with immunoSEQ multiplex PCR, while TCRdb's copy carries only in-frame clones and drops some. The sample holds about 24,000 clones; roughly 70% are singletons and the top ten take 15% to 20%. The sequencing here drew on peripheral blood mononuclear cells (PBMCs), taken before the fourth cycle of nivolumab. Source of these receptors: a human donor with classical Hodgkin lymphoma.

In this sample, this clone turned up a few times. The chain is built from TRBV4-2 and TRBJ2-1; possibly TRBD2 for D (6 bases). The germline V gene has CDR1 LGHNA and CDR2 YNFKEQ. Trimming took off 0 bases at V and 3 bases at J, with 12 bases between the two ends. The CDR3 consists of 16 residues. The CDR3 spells CASSQDLAGLYNEQFF. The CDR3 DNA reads TGTGCCAGCAGCCAAGATTTGGCGGGACTCTACAATGAGCAGTTCTTC.

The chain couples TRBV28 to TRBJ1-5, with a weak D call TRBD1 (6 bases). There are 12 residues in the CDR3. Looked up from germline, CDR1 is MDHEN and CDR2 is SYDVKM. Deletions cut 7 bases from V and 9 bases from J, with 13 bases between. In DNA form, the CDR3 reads TGTGCCAGCAACCCTACAGGGTCGCCCCAGCATTTT. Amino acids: CASNPTGSPQHF.

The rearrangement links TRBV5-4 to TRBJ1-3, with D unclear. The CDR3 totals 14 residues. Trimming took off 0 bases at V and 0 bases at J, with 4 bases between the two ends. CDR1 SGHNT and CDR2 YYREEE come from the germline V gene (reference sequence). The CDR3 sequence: CASSLDFSGNTIYF. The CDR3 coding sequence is TGTGCCAGCAGCTTGGACTTCTCTGGAAACACCATATATTTT.

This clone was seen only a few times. In nucleotides, the CDR3 is TGTGCCAGCAGCTTGAATTGGGAAGAGACCCAGTACTTC. Translating it yields CASSLNWEETQYF. The gene calls are TRBV5-4 and TRBJ2-5; D gene unclear. V was trimmed by 1 base and J by 3 bases, leaving 7 bases between them. This CDR3 has 13 amino acids. Germline lookup yields CDR1 SGHNT and CDR2 YYREEE (reference sequence).

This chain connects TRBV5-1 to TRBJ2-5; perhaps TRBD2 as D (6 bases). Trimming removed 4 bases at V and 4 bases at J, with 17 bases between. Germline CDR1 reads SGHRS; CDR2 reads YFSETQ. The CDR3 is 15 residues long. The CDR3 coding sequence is TGCGCCAGCAGCGGCGGGACTTCTTTGGGAGAGACCCAGTACTTC. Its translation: CASSGGTSLGETQYF. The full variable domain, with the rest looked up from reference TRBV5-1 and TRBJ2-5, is KAGVTQTPRYLIKTRGQQVTLSCSPISGHRSVSWYQQTPGQGLQFLFEYFSETQRNKGNFPGRFSGRQFSNSRSEMNVSTLELGDSALYLCASSGGTSLGETQYFGPGTRLLVL.

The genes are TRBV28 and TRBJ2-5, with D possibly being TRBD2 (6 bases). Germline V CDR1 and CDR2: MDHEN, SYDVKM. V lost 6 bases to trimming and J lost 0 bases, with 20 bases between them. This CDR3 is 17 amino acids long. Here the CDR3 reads CASSPKGPLAYQETQYF. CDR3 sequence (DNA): TGTGCCAGCAGCCCCAAGGGCCCTCTAGCGTACCAAGAGACCCAGTACTTC.

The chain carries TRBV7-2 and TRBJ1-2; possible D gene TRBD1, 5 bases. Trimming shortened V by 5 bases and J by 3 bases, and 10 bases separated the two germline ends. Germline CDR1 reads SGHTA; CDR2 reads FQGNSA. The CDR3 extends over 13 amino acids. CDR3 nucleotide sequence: TGTGCCAGCAGCGAACAGGTTTACTATGGCTACACCTTC. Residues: CASSEQVYYGYTF.

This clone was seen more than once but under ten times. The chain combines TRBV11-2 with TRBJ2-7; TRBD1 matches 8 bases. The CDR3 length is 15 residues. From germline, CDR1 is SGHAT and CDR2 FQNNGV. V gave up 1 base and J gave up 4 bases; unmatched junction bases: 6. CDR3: CASSLAPTGEYEQYF. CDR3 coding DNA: TGTGCCAGCAGCTTAGCGCCGACAGGGGAGTACGAGCAGTACTTC.

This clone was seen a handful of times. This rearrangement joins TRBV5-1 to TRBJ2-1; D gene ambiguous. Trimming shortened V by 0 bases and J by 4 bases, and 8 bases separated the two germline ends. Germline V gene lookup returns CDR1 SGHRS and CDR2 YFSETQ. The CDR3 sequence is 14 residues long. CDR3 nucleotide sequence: TGCGCCAGCAGCTTGGTTGGCAGGTACAATGAGCAGTTCTTC. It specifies CASSLVGRYNEQFF.

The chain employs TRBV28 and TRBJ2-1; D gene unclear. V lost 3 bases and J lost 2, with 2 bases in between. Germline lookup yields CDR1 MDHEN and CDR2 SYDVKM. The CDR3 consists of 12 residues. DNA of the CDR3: TGTGCCAGCAGTTTTCCCTACAATGAGCAGTTCTTC. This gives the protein CASSFPYNEQFF.

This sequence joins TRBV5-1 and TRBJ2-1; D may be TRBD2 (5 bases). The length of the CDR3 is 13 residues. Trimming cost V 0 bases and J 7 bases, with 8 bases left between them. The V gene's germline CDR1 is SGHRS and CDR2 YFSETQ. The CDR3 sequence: CASSLVRANEQFF. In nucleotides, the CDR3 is TGCGCCAGCAGCTTGGTGAGGGCGAATGAGCAGTTCTTC.

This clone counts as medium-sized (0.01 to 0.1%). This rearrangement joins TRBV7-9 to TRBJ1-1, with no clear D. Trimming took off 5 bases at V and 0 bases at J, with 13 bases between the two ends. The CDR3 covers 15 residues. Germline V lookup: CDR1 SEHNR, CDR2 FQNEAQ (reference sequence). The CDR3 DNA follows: TGTGCCAGCAGCGCCGCCGAGGGTATGAACACTGAAGCTTTCTTT. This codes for CASSAAEGMNTEAFF.

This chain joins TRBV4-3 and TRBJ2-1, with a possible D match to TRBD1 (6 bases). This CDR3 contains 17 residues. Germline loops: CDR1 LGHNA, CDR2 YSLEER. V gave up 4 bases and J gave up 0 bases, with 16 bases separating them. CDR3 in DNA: TGCGCCAGCAGCCTTCGACACAGGGTCCTCTCCTACAATGAGCAGTTCTTC. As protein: CASSLRHRVLSYNEQFF.

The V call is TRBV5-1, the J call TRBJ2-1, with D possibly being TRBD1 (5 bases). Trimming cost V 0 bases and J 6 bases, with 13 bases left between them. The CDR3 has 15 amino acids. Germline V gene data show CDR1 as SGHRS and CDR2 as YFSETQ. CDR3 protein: CASSLEGKQVNEQFF. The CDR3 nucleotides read TGCGCCAGCAGCTTGGAGGGTAAACAGGTCAATGAGCAGTTCTTC.

DNA for the CDR3: TGTGCCAGCAGCTTGGAAGGTCTAGGCGGGAGATACGACGAGCAGTACTTC. Amino acid sequence: CASSLEGLGGRYDEQYF. This chain links TRBV5-6 with TRBJ2-5, with TRBD2 matching 7 bases. The DNA end lines up better with TRBJ2-7; the J call may be wrong. There are 17 residues in the CDR3. Germline values: CDR1 SGHDT, CDR2 YYEEEE.

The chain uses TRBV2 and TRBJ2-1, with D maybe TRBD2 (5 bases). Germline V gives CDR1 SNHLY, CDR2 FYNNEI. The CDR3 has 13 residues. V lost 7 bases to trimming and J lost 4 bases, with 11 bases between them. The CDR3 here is CASKGRTYNEQFF. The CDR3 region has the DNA TGTGCCAGCAAGGGCAGGACTTACAATGAGCAGTTCTTC.

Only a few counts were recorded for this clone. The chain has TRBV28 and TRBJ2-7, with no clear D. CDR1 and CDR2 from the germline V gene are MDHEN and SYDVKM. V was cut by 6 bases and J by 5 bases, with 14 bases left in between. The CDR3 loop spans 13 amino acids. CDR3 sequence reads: CASSLVGSNEQYF. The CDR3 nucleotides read TGTGCCAGCAGCTTAGTAGGATCCAACGAGCAGTACTTC.

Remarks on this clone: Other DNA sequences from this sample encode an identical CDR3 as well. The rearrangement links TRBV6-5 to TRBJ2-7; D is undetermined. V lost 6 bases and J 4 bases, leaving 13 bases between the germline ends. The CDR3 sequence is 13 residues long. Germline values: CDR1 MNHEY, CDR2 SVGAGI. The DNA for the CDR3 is TGTGCCAGCAGATCCCCAGGACCTTACGAGCAGTACTTC. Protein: CASRSPGPYEQYF.

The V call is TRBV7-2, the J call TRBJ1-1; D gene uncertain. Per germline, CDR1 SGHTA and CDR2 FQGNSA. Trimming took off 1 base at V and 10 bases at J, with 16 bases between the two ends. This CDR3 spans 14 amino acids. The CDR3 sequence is CASSLEYWQAGAFF. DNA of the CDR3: TGTGCCAGCAGCTTAGAGTATTGGCAGGCGGGAGCTTTCTTT.

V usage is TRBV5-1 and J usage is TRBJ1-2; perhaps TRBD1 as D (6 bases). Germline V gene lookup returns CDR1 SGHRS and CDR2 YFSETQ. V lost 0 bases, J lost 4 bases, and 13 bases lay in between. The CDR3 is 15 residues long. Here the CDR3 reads CASSLDGGTIYGYTF. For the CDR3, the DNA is TGCGCCAGCAGCTTGGATGGGGGCACCATCTATGGCTACACCTTC.

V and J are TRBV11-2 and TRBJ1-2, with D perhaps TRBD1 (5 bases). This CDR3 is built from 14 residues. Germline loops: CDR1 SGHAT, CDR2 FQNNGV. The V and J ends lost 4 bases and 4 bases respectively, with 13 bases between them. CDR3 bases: TGTGCCAGCAGCTCTCAAGGGGTGGGCTATGGCTACACCTTC. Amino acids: CASSSQGVGYGYTF.

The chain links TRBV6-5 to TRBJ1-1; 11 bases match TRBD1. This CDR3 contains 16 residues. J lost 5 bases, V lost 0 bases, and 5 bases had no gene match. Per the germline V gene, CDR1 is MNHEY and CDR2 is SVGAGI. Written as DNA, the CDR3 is TGTGCCAGCAGTTACTCTACGGGACAGGGGGGTACTGAAGCTTTCTTT. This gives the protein CASSYSTGQGGTEAFF.

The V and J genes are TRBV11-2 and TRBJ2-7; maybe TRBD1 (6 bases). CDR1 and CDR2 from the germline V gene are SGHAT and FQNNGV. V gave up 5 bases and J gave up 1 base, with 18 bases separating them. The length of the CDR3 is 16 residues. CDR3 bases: TGTGCCAGCAGCCAGATAATTACAGGGCCTTCCTACGAGCAGTACTTC. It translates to CASSQIITGPSYEQYF. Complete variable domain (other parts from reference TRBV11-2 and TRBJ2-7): EAGVAQSPRYKIIEKRQSVAFWCNPISGHATLYWYQQILGQGPKLLIQFQNNGVVDDSQLPKDRFSAERLKGVDSTLKIQPAKLEDSAVYLCASSQIITGPSYEQYFGPGTRLTVT.

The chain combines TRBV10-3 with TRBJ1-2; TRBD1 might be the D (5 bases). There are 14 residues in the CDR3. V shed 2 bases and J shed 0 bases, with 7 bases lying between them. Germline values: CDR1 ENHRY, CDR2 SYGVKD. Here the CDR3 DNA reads TGTGCCATCAGTGAGACGGGGGCTAACTATGGCTACACCTTC. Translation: CAISETGANYGYTF.

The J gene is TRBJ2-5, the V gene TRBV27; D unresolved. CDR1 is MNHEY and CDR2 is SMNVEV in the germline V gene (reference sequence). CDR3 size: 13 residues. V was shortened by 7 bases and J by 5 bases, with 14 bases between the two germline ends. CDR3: CASTPLLGETQYF. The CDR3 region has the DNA TGTGCCAGCACTCCCCTGCTGGGGGAGACCCAGTACTTC.

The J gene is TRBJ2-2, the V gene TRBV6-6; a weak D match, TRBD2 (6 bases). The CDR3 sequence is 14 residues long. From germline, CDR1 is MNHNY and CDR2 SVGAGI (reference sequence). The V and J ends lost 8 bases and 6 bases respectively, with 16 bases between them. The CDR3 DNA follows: TGTGCCAGCGGGGCAACTAGCCGGGCCGGGGAGCTGTTTTTT. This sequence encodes CASGATSRAGELFF.